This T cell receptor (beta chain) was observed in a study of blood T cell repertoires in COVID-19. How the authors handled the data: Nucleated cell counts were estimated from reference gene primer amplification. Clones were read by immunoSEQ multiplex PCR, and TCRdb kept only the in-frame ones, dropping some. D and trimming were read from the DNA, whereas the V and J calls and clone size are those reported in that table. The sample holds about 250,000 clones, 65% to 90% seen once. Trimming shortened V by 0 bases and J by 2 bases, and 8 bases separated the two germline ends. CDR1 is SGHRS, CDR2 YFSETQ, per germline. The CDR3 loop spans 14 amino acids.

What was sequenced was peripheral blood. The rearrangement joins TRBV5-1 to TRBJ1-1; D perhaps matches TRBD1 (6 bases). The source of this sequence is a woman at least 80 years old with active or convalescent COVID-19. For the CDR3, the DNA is TGCGCCAGCAGCTTGGGAGGGGGTAACACTGAAGCTTTCTTT. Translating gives CASSLGGGNTEAFF.